This entry lists 4 T cell receptor beta chains sequenced from one sample in a study of cytomegalovirus exposure and HLA in healthy donors. The PCR used 60 Vbeta and 13 Jbeta primers. Repertoires were generated with immunoSEQ multiplex PCR, while TCRdb's copy carries only in-frame clones and drops some. The repertoire holds some 150,000 clones, with about 75% as singletons. The sequenced sample was PBMCs. The origin of the receptors is a young woman in good health and CMV-seronegative.

The chain uses TRBV19 and TRBJ1-1; weak D call: TRBD1 (6 bases). V was clipped by 6 bases and J by 5 bases, with 13 bases between them. Germline lookup yields CDR1 LNHDA and CDR2 SQIVND (reference sequence). The CDR3 has 13 residues. CDR3 protein: CASRGGGGTEAFF. The CDR3 DNA reads as TGTGCCAGTAGGGGGGGCGGGGGAACTGAAGCTTTCTTT.

This clone has a handful of counts. This sequence joins TRBV7-9 and TRBJ1-5, with D unresolved. V dropped 1 base and J dropped 5 bases, with 6 bases sitting between them. This CDR3 contains 13 residues. Germline V gene data show CDR1 as SEHNR and CDR2 as FQNEAQ (reference sequence). The DNA of the CDR3 is TGTGCCAGCAGCTTAGGGGAGCATCAGCCCCAGCATTTT. Translating gives CASSLGEHQPQHF.

CDR3 amino acids: CASSPGASGELFF. As DNA, the CDR3 is TGCGCCAGCTCCCCAGGGGCCTCCGGGGAGCTGTTTTTT. The J gene is TRBJ2-2, the V gene TRBV5-1, with D possibly TRBD1 on 6 matching bases. Germline CDR1 SGHRS, CDR2 YFSETQ. Trimming took 7 bases from V and 6 from J, leaving 13 bases between them. The CDR3 loop spans 13 amino acids.

The gene calls are TRBV25-1 and TRBJ2-2, with D tentatively TRBD1 (6 bases). Trimming took off 2 bases at V and 3 bases at J, with 13 bases between the two ends. Per germline, CDR1 MGHDK and CDR2 SYGVNS. CDR3 length: 16 amino acids. CDR3: CASSEGVRGYTGELFF. The CDR3 DNA reads as TGTGCCAGCAGTGAAGGGGTCAGGGGATACACCGGGGAGCTGTTTTTT.